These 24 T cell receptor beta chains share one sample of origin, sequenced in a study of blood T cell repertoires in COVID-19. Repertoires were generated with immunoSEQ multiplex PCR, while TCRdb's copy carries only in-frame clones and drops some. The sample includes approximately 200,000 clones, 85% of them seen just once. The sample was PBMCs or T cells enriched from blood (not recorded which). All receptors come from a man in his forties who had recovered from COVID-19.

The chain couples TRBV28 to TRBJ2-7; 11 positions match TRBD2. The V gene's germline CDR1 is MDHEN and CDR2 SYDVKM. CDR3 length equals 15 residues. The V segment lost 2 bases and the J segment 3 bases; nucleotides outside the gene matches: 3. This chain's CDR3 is CASSLLAGGGYEQYF. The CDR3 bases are TGTGCCAGCAGTTTACTAGCGGGAGGCGGCTACGAGCAGTACTTC.

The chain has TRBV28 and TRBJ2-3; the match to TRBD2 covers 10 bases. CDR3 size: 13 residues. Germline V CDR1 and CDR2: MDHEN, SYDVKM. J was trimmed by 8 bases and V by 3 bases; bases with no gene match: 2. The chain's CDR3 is CASSFLAGVTQYF. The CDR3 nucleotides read TGTGCCAGCAGTTTCCTAGCGGGAGTTACGCAGTATTTT.

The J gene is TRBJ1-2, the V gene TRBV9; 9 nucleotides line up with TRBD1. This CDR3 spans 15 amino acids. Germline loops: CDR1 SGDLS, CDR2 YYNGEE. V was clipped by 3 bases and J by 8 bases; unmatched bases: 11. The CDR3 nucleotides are TGTGCCAGCAGCGACTCAAGCGGACAGGGGATGGGCTACACCTTC. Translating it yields CASSDSSGQGMGYTF.

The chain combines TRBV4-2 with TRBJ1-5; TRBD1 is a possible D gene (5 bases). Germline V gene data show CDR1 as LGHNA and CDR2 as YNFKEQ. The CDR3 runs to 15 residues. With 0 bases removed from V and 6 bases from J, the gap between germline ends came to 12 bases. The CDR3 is CASSQEQGRVQPQHF. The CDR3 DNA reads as TGTGCCAGCAGCCAAGAGCAGGGAAGGGTTCAGCCCCAGCATTTT.

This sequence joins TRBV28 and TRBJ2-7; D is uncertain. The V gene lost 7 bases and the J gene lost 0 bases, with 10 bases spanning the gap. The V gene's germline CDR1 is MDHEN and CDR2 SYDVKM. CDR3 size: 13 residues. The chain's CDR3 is CASMHYDSYEQYF. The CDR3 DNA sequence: TGTGCCAGCATGCACTACGACTCCTACGAGCAGTACTTC.

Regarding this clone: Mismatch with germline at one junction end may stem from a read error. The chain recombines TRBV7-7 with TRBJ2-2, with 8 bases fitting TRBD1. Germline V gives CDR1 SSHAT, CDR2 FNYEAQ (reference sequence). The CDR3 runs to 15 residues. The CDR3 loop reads CASSLGTGNTGELFF. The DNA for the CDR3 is TGTGCTAGCAGCTTAGGGACAGGGAACACCGGGGAGCTGTTTTTT.

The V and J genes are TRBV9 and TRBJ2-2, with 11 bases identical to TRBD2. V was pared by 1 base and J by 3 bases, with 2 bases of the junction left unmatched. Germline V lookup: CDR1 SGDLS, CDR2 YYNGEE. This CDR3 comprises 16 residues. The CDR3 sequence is CASSVSLAGDTGELFF. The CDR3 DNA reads TGTGCCAGCAGCGTATCACTAGCGGGAGACACCGGGGAGCTGTTTTTT.

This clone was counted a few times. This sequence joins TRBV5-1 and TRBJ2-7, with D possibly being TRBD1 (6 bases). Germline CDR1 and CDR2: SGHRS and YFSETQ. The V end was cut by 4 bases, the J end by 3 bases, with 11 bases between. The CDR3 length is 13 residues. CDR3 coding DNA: TGCGCCAGCAGCGAGGGGGATAACTACGAGCAGTACTTC. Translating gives CASSEGDNYEQYF.

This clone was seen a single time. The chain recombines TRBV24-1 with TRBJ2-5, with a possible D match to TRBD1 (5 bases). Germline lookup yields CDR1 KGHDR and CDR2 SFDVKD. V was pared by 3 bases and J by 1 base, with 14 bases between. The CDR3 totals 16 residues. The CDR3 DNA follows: TGTGCCACCAGTGATATCCGCGTAGGGGCCCAAGAGACCCAGTACTTC. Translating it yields CATSDIRVGAQETQYF.

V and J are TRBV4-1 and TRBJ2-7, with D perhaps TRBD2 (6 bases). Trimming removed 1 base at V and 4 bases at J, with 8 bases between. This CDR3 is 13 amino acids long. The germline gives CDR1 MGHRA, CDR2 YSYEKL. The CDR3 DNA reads TGCGCCAGCAGCCAAGGGGAGGCGTACGAGCAGTACTTC. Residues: CASSQGEAYEQYF.

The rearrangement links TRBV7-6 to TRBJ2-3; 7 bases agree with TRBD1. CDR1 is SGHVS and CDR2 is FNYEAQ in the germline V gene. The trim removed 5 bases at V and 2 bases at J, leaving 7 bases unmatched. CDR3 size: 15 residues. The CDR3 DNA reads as TGTGCCAGCAGCACCTACAGGGGTCTCACAGATACGCAGTATTTT. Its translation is CASSTYRGLTDTQYF.

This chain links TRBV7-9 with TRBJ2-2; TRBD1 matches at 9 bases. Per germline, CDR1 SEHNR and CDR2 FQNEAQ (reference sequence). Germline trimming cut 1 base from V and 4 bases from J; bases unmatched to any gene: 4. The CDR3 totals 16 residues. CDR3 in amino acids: CASSLGTGVVTGELFF. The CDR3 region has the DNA TGTGCCAGCAGCTTAGGGACAGGGGTCGTCACCGGGGAGCTGTTTTTT.

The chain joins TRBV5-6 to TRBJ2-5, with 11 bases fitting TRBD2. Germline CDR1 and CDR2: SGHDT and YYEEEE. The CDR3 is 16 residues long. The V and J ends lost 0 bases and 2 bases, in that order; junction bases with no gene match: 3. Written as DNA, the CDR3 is TGTGCCAGCAGCTTGGCGACTAGCGGGAAGCAAGAGACCCAGTACTTC. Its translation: CASSLATSGKQETQYF.

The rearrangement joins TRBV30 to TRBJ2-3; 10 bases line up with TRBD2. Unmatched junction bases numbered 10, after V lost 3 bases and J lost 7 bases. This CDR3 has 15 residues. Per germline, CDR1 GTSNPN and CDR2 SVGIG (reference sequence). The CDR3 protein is CAWSDLAGVLNTQYF. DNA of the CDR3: TGTGCCTGGAGCGATCTAGCGGGAGTTTTAAATACGCAGTATTTT.

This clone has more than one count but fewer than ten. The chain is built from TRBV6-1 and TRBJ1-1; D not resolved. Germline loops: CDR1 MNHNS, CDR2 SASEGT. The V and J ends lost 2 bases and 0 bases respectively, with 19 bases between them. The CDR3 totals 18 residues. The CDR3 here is CASSESRPLLFMNTEAFF. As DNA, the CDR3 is TGTGCCAGCAGTGAAAGCAGGCCCTTACTTTTTATGAACACTGAAGCTTTCTTT.

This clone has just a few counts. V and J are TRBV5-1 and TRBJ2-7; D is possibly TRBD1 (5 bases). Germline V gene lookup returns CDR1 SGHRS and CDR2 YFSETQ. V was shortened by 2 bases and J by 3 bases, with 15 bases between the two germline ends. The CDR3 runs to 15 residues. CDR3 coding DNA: TGCGCCAGCAGCTTTTTCTGGCAGGGTCTCTACGAGCAGTACTTC. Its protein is CASSFFWQGLYEQYF.

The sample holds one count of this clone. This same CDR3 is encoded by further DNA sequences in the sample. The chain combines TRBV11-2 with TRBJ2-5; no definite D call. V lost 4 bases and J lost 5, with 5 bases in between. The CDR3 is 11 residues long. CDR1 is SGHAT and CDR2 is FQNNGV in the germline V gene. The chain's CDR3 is CASSSLETQYF. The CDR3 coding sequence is TGTGCCAGCAGCTCCTTGGAGACCCAGTACTTC. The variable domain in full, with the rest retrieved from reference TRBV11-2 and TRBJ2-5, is EAGVAQSPRYKIIEKRQSVAFWCNPISGHATLYWYQQILGQGPKLLIQFQNNGVVDDSQLPKDRFSAERLKGVDSTLKIQPAKLEDSAVYLCASSSLETQYFGPGTRLLVL.

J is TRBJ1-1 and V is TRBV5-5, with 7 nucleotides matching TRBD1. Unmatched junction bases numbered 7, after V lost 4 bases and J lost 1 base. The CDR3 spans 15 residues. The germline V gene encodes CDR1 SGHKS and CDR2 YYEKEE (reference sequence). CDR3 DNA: TGTGCCAGCAGCCCTCGGACAGGTGAGAACACTGAAGCTTTCTTT. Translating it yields CASSPRTGENTEAFF.

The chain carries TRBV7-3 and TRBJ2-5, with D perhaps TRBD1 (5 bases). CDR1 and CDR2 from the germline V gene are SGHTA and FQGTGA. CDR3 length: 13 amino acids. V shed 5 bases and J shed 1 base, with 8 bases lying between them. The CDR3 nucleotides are TGTGCCAGCAGCAAGGGGTTCCAAGAGACCCAGTACTTC. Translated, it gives CASSKGFQETQYF. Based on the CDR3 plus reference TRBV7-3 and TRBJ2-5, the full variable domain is GAGVSQTPSNKVTEKGKYVELRCDPISGHTALYWYRQSLGQGPEFLIYFQGTGAADDSGLPNDRFFAVRPEGSVSTLKIQRTERGDSAVYLCASSKGFQETQYFGPGTRLLVL.

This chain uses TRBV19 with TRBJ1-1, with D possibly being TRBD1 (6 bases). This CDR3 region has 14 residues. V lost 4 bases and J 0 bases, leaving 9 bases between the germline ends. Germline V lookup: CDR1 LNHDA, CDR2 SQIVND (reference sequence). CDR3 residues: CASSTGTLNTEAFF. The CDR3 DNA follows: TGTGCCAGTAGTACCGGGACACTGAACACTGAAGCTTTCTTT.

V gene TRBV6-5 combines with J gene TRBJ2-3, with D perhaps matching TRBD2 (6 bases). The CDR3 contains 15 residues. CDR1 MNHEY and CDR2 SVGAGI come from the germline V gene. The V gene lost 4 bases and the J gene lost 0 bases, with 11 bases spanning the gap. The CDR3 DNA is TGTGCCAGCAGTTTTTCAGGGACTAGCACAGATACGCAGTATTTT. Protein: CASSFSGTSTDTQYF.

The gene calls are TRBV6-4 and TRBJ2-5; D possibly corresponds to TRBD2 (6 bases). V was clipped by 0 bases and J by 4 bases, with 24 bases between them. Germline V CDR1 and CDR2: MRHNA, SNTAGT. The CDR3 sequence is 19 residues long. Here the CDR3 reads CASSDSIGLPGEYGETQYF. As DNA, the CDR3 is TGTGCCAGCAGTGACTCAATAGGACTACCGGGAGAGTACGGAGAGACCCAGTACTTC.

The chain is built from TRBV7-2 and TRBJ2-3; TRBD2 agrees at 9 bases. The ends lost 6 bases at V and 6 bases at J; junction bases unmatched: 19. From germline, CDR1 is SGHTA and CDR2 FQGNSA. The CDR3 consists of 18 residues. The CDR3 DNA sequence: TGTGCCAGCAGTTATAGACCCCCCGGGACTAGCCCGCCGGATACGCAGTATTTT. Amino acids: CASSYRPPGTSPPDTQYF. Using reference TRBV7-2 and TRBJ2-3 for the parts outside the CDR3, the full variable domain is GAGVSQSPSNKVTEKGKDVELRCDPISGHTALYWYRQSLGQGLEFLIYFQGNSAPDKSGLPSDRFSAERTGGSVSTLTIQRTQQEDSAVYLCASSYRPPGTSPPDTQYFGPGTRLTVL.

CDR3: CASSQTRDSASPLHF. The CDR3 nucleotides are TGCGCCAGCAGCCAAACCCGGGACAGCGCTTCACCCCTCCACTTT. The rearrangement joins TRBV4-1 to TRBJ1-6, with 7 nucleotides matching TRBD1. Germline V gives CDR1 MGHRA, CDR2 YSYEKL. This CDR3 is built from 15 residues. V gave up 2 bases and J gave up 9 bases; unmatched junction bases: 7.